These 25 T cell receptor beta chains were sequenced from one sample in a study of control samples from healthy donors and cancer patients (dated by TCRdb to the early 2020s). The library was obtained by the immunoSEQ multiplex PCR assay. This is the immuneACCESS table as TCRdb keeps it, with only in-frame sequences that have V and J called. A part of the clones is gone; compared with another copy, unresolved V genes explain less than half, and the rest is unexplained. This sample gives about 190,000 clones in total; roughly nine tenths of them show up just once. The top ten constitute 1.5% to 2% of the sample. The material sequenced was blood. The receptors here all came from a man aged 30 to 39 in good health.

The chain recombines TRBV28 with TRBJ2-7; D unclear. The germline CDR1 and CDR2 sequences are MDHEN and SYDVKM. The CDR3 runs to 13 residues. With 5 bases removed from V and 0 bases from J, the gap between germline ends came to 8 bases. This CDR3 is CASSGFSSYEQYF. CDR3 in DNA: TGTGCCAGCAGTGGCTTTAGCTCCTACGAGCAGTACTTC. Looking up the rest from reference TRBV28 and TRBJ2-7 gives the full variable domain: DVKVTQSSRYLVKRTGEKVFLECVQDMDHENMFWYRQDPGLGLRLIYFSYDVKMKEKGDIPEGYSVSREKKERFSLILESASTNQTSMYLCASSGFSSYEQYFGPGTRLTVT.

This clone was seen only once. The chain links TRBV5-6 to TRBJ2-7; tentatively, D is TRBD1 (7 bases). V gave up 5 bases and J gave up 1 base, with 19 bases separating them. CDR3 length: 16 amino acids. Per the germline V gene, CDR1 is SGHDT and CDR2 is YYEEEE. CDR3: CASRSRWTGLSYEQYF. The DNA for the CDR3 is TGTGCCAGCAGAAGTAGGTGGACAGGACTATCCTACGAGCAGTACTTC.

This clone was seen a single time. This chain connects TRBV30 to TRBJ1-6, with D tentatively TRBD1 (6 bases). This CDR3 is 14 amino acids long. The V gene's germline CDR1 is GTSNPN and CDR2 SVGIG (reference sequence). The ends were cut back, 0 bases at V and 8 bases at J, with 11 bases in the middle. The CDR3 coding sequence is TGTGCCTGGAGTGTACGTAGGGGGGATTCACCCCTCCACTTT. This translates into CAWSVRRGDSPLHF.

The table lists this clone with a count of one. The rearrangement links TRBV9 to TRBJ2-7; D is unresolved. V dropped 4 bases and J dropped 0 bases, with 17 bases sitting between them. This CDR3 contains 16 residues. The germline V gene encodes CDR1 SGDLS and CDR2 YYNGEE. Here the CDR3 reads CASSPWTGSASYEQYF. CDR3 bases: TGTGCCAGCAGCCCGTGGACGGGTTCGGCCTCCTACGAGCAGTACTTC.

The V and J genes are TRBV18 and TRBJ1-1; 8 nucleotides align to TRBD1. V gave up 0 bases and J gave up 4 bases; unmatched junction bases: 7. Germline-derived CDR1 and CDR2 are KGHSH and LQKENI. This CDR3 has 16 residues. The CDR3 DNA reads as TGTGCCAGCTCACCACCGAGGCAGGGGGCGCGCACTGAAGCTTTCTTT. Translating gives CASSPPRQGARTEAFF.

This rearrangement joins TRBV5-1 to TRBJ1-1; D not certain. V was cut by 5 bases and J by 2 bases, with 13 bases left in between. CDR3 length equals 14 residues. Germline values: CDR1 SGHRS, CDR2 YFSETQ. For the CDR3, the DNA is TGCGCCAGCAGTCCACAAGTTATCAACACTGAAGCTTTCTTT. Protein product: CASSPQVINTEAFF.

Here the CDR3 reads CASSVGRGPSYEQYF. CDR3 sequence (DNA): TGTGCCAGCAGCGTAGGGAGGGGGCCCTCCTACGAGCAGTACTTC. J is TRBJ2-7 and V is TRBV9; perhaps TRBD1 as D (7 bases). The V and J ends lost 0 bases and 0 bases respectively, with 10 bases between them. The V gene's germline CDR1 is SGDLS and CDR2 YYNGEE. The CDR3 is made up of 15 amino acids.

In this sample, this clone turned up a few times. The CDR3, as DNA: TGCAGCGTTGTCCCAATGTCACAGGGGGGCTACGAGCAGTACTTC. It translates to CSVVPMSQGGYEQYF. The gene calls are TRBV29-1 and TRBJ2-7; 8 nucleotides agree with TRBD1. The junction had 11 bases not matched to a gene; V was cut back by 4 bases and J by 3 bases. Germline V CDR1 and CDR2: SQVTM, ANQGSEA. CDR3 length: 15 residues.

This rearrangement joins TRBV7-2 to TRBJ2-3; TRBD2 agrees at 12 bases. From germline, CDR1 is SGHTA and CDR2 FQGNSA. V shed 5 bases and J 4 bases; nucleotides not matched to a gene: 4. The CDR3 consists of 15 residues. The CDR3 coding sequence is TGTGCCAGCAGCAAGACTAGCGGGGGTTCAGATACGCAGTATTTT. It yields the protein CASSKTSGGSDTQYF.

The genes are TRBV9 and TRBJ1-1; no definite D call. Trimming pared 0 bases from V and 4 bases from J, leaving 10 bases between. The CDR3 totals 14 residues. From germline, CDR1 is SGDLS and CDR2 YYNGEE. Here the CDR3 DNA reads TGTGCCAGCAGCGTAGCTTCAAGAGGCACTGAAGCTTTCTTT. Its translation: CASSVASRGTEAFF.

This sequence joins TRBV6-5 and TRBJ2-3; 7 bases fit TRBD2. After removal of 8 bases from V and 2 bases from J, the junction contained 4 bases not matched to a gene. Germline V gene data show CDR1 as MNHEY and CDR2 as SVGAGI. There are 13 residues in the CDR3. The CDR3 loop reads CASLRGFTDTQYF. CDR3 DNA sequence: TGTGCCAGCCTGCGGGGGTTCACAGATACGCAGTATTTT.

The V call is TRBV7-6, the J call TRBJ1-6, with TRBD1 matching 8 bases. This CDR3 contains 14 residues. Trimming took 5 bases from V and 8 from J; bases not matched to a gene: 5. Germline V gene data show CDR1 as SGHVS and CDR2 as FNYEAQ. CDR3: CASSVGQAHSPLHF. In nucleotides, the CDR3 is TGTGCCAGCAGCGTGGGACAGGCGCATTCACCCCTCCACTTT.

CDR3 loop: CASSQGSTGTGYGYTF. Here the CDR3 DNA reads TGTGCCAGCAGCCAAGGTTCGACAGGGACTGGCTATGGCTACACCTTC. The chain recombines TRBV3-1 (or the pseudogene TRBV3-2) with TRBJ1-2; TRBD1 matches at 7 bases. Germline CDR1 reads LGHDT; CDR2 reads YNNKEL (reference sequence). The CDR3 covers 16 residues. V lost 1 base to trimming and J lost 4 bases; unmatched junction nucleotides: 9.

The rearrangement joins TRBV12-3 or TRBV12-4 to TRBJ1-5; D gene ambiguous. The CDR3 is made up of 13 amino acids. Trimming took 7 bases from V and 7 from J, leaving 14 bases between them. The CDR3, as DNA: TGTGCCAGCACCCTAGCGGGGTCCCAGCCCCAGCATTTT. Protein sequence: CASTLAGSQPQHF.

This chain connects TRBV12-3 or TRBV12-4 to TRBJ2-7; the D gene is possibly TRBD2 (5 bases). V shed 7 bases and J shed 2 bases, with 12 bases lying between them. This CDR3 has 13 amino acids. The CDR3 loop is CASTQRATYEQYF. The DNA of the CDR3 is TGTGCCAGCACCCAGAGGGCAACCTACGAGCAGTACTTC.

This chain links TRBV9 with TRBJ1-3; D not resolved. V was clipped by 0 bases and J by 2 bases, with 12 bases between them. CDR3 length equals 16 residues. CDR1 and CDR2 (germline): SGDLS, YYNGEE. The CDR3 coding sequence is TGTGCCAGCAGCGTAGCAGTGGGTGGACCTGGAAACACCATATATTTT. Its protein product is CASSVAVGGPGNTIYF.

This chain links TRBV27 with TRBJ1-2; a possible D gene is TRBD1 (6 bases). This CDR3 region has 14 residues. Germline V gene data show CDR1 as MNHEY and CDR2 as SMNVEV (reference sequence). Trimming removed 6 bases from V and 6 bases from J, with 17 bases in between. For the CDR3, the DNA is TGTGCCAGCAGCCCCCGACAGGTCTCGGATGGCTACACCTTC. Protein product: CASSPRQVSDGYTF.

V gene TRBV19 combines with J gene TRBJ2-3; D call uncertain. This CDR3 is 12 amino acids long. Germline V gene lookup returns CDR1 LNHDA and CDR2 SQIVND (reference sequence). V was clipped by 4 bases and J by 5 bases, with 7 bases between them. The CDR3 region is CASSNARDTQYF. DNA of the CDR3: TGTGCCAGTAGTAACGCAAGAGATACGCAGTATTTT.

V and J are TRBV18 and TRBJ2-2, with D possibly matching TRBD1 (6 bases). This CDR3 has 15 amino acids. Deletions cut 2 bases from V and 2 bases from J, with 9 bases between. Germline V gene sequence: CDR1 KGHSH, CDR2 LQKENI. The CDR3 reads CASSPSTGNTGELFF. Here the CDR3 DNA reads TGTGCCAGCTCACCATCGACAGGAAACACCGGGGAGCTGTTTTTT. Full variable domain (remainder filled in from reference TRBV18 and TRBJ2-2): NAGVMQNPRHLVRRRGQEARLRCSPMKGHSHVYWYRQLPEEGLKFMVYLQKENIIDESGMPKERFSAEFPKEGPSILRIQQVVRGDSAAYFCASSPSTGNTGELFFGEGSRLTVL.

The chain recombines TRBV7-3 with TRBJ1-6, with 8 positions matching TRBD1. The CDR3 sequence is 14 residues long. J lost 9 bases, V lost 4 bases, and 5 bases had no gene match. Germline V gives CDR1 SGHTA, CDR2 FQGTGA. The DNA for the CDR3 is TGTGCCAGCAGCTGGACAGGGAATGGTTCACCCCTCCACTTT. Its protein is CASSWTGNGSPLHF.

This chain joins TRBV7-9 and TRBJ2-1; D gene uncertain. CDR1 is SEHNR, CDR2 FQNEAQ, per germline (reference sequence). CDR3 size: 14 residues. V was pared by 8 bases and J by 0 bases, with 11 bases between. CDR3 in DNA: TGTGCCAGCCAAAGCCTAATCTCCTACAATGAGCAGTTCTTC. Protein product: CASQSLISYNEQFF. The entire variable domain, with the rest obtained from reference TRBV7-9 and TRBJ2-1, is as follows: DTGVSQNPRHKITKRGQNVTFRCDPISEHNRLYWYRQTLGQGPEFLTYFQNEAQLEKSRLLSDRFSAERPKGSFSTLEIQRTEQGDSAMYLCASQSLISYNEQFFGPGTRLTVL.

The chain joins TRBV13 to TRBJ2-5, with 10 bases identical to TRBD2. V shed 0 bases, J shed 1 base, and the junction held 2 bases outside the gene matches. The length of the CDR3 is 16 residues. Germline V lookup: CDR1 PRHDT, CDR2 FYEKMQ (reference sequence). Here the CDR3 reads CASSLGIAGGQETQYF. CDR3 in DNA: TGTGCCAGCAGCTTAGGGATAGCGGGGGGCCAAGAGACCCAGTACTTC.

The V call is TRBV11-3, the J call TRBJ1-5; D uncertain. This CDR3 is 15 amino acids long. V dropped 7 bases and J dropped 0 bases, with 13 bases sitting between them. Germline CDR1 is SGHNT and CDR2 is YENEEA. The CDR3 nucleotides are TGTGCCAGCACCGAAAGATTTTATAGCAATCAGCCCCAGCATTTT. It codes for CASTERFYSNQPQHF.

V and J are TRBV7-7 and TRBJ2-5, with TRBD2 as a possible D gene (5 bases). Per the germline V gene, CDR1 is SSHAT and CDR2 is FNYEAQ (reference sequence). Deletions cut 1 base from V and 3 bases from J, with 9 bases between. This CDR3 has 14 amino acids. As DNA, the CDR3 is TGTGCCAGCAGCTTAGGATCCGGGGAAGAGACCCAGTACTTC. This gives the protein CASSLGSGEETQYF.

The CDR3 DNA reads TGCGCCAGCAGTGAGGGTGATGTGCAGTTCTTC. Amino acids: CASSEGDVQFF. This chain connects TRBV10-1 to TRBJ2-1; D remains unclear. Germline-derived CDR1 and CDR2 are WNHNN and SYGVQD (reference sequence). The V end lost 2 bases, the J end lost 12 bases, and 8 bases lay between the germline ends. This CDR3 region has 11 residues.